The 22 T cell receptor beta chains reported below all come from one sample, sequenced in a study of lung T cells in sarcoidosis with Löfgren's syndrome. Each CDR3 protein is one row after TCRdb ran MiXCR on the reads. The sample contains just under 20,000 distinct CDR3 sequences, 20% to 25% of which appear only once. Sequenced sample: CD4+ T cells from PBMCs. The receptors stem from a human donor with sarcoidosis (Löfgren's syndrome or another form), or a control subject (not recorded which).

The CDR3 bases are TGTGCCAGCAGCTGGACAGGGCCCTCCTACGAGCAGTACTTC. It codes for CASSWTGPSYEQYF. The chain employs TRBV5-6 and TRBJ2-7; 8 nucleotides agree with TRBD1. With 3 bases clipped from V and 0 bases from J, the junction kept 2 bases outside the gene matches. The length of the CDR3 is 14 residues. Germline V gene sequence: CDR1 SGHDT, CDR2 YYEEEE.

The rearrangement links TRBV20-1 to TRBJ2-3, with D possibly being TRBD1 or TRBD2 (5 bases each). The CDR3 covers 15 residues. The V gene's germline CDR1 is DFQATT and CDR2 SNEGSKA (reference sequence). Trimming removed 6 bases from V and 2 bases from J, with 18 bases in between. The CDR3 is CSAHKRGGNTDTQYF. CDR3 sequence (DNA): TGCAGTGCCCATAAGAGGGGTGGGAACACAGATACGCAGTATTTT.

This clonotype occurred once. Germline and junction disagree at one end, which may indicate a read error. The chain recombines TRBV20-1 with TRBJ2-1; D is perhaps TRBD2 (6 bases). CDR3 length: 17 residues. Germline CDR1 and CDR2: DFQATT and SNEGSKA (reference sequence). CDR3 protein: CSATPTGVRSSYNGQFF. The CDR3 coding sequence is TGCAGTGCTACCCCGACGGGGGTTAGGAGCTCCTACAATGGGCAGTTCTTC.

In its sample, this clonotype is medium-sized. The rearrangement uses TRBV6-1 and TRBJ2-7; no clear D. Germline V gene sequence: CDR1 MNHNS, CDR2 SASEGT. Trimming stripped 0 bases from V and 2 bases from J, with 5 bases between. The CDR3 spans 13 residues. The CDR3 sequence: CASSEAGTYEQYF. The CDR3 nucleotides are TGTGCCAGCAGTGAAGCGGGGACCTACGAGCAGTACTTC.

By share, this clonotype ranks as medium-sized (0.01 to 0.1%). The J gene is TRBJ2-1, the V gene TRBV15; the D gene is possibly TRBD1 (5 bases). This CDR3 contains 13 residues. V shed 0 bases and J shed 7 bases, with 7 bases lying between them. Germline lookup yields CDR1 LNHNV and CDR2 YYDKDF (reference sequence). This chain's CDR3 is CATSREGRNEQFF. In DNA form, the CDR3 reads TGTGCCACCAGCAGAGAGGGGCGAAATGAGCAGTTCTTC.

A word on this clonotype: Relative to the germline gene, one junction end is altered; a read error may explain this. Here the CDR3 reads CATQWETNINQPQHF. The CDR3 DNA follows: TGTGCCACTCAGTGGGAAACAAATATCAATCAACCCCAGCATTTT. The chain is built from TRBV6-1 and TRBJ1-5; unclear D gene. CDR1 and CDR2 (germline): MNHNS, SASEGT. This CDR3 has 15 amino acids.

The sample holds a few counts of this clonotype. The gene calls are TRBV4-3 and TRBJ2-6; TRBD2 agrees at 9 bases. V lost 1 base, J lost 2 bases, and 9 bases stayed unmatched. Germline V gene data show CDR1 as LGHNA and CDR2 as YSLEER. This CDR3 region has 19 residues. The CDR3 region has the DNA TGCGCCAGCAGCCAAGTGTTGCGGCGGGGGGGCACTGGGGCCAACGTCCTGACTTTC. It yields the protein CASSQVLRRGGTGANVLTF.

Concerning this clonotype itself: A much larger clone differs from this one at a single base, so this may be a read error. The conserved closing phenylalanine or tryptophan is absent in this CDR3, likely reflecting a read error. CDR3 nucleotides: TGTGCCAGCAGCTTAGCCCGGGAGCGGGATACGCAGTATCTT. Translating gives CASSLARERDTQYL. The genes are TRBV11-1 and TRBJ2-3; D might be TRBD2 (6 bases). The CDR3 is 14 amino acids. V was shortened by 0 bases and J by 6 bases, with 10 bases between the two germline ends. From germline, CDR1 is SGHAT and CDR2 FQDESV (reference sequence).

This clonotype was observed many times. The V gene is TRBV11-2, the J gene TRBJ1-3; D might be TRBD1 (5 bases). Per germline, CDR1 SGHAT and CDR2 FQNNGV. The V and J ends lost 4 bases and 2 bases respectively, with 21 bases between them. The CDR3 covers 18 residues. This CDR3 is CASSSTNRLRVPGNTIYF. CDR3 nucleotides: TGTGCCAGCAGCTCGACCAACAGGTTACGCGTACCTGGAAACACCATATATTTT.

Turning to this clonotype: Relative to the germline gene, one junction end is altered; a read error may explain this. The rearrangement links TRBV7-2 to TRBJ1-5, with D perhaps TRBD1 (5 bases). Per the germline V gene, CDR1 is SGHTA and CDR2 is FQGNSA. The CDR3 runs 12 residues. The CDR3 DNA is TGCGCCAGCAGCTTTTCCTCGGGGCTCCAGCATTTT. Residues: CASSFSSGLQHF.

This clonotype was seen ten or more times. The chain joins TRBV18 to TRBJ2-1, with 7 bases aligning to TRBD2. Trimming removed 3 bases from V and 0 bases from J; junction bases left unmatched: 2. This CDR3 contains 15 residues. CDR1 KGHSH and CDR2 LQKENI come from the germline V gene. CDR3 in amino acids: CASSPSGGSYNEQFF. The CDR3 nucleotides read TGTGCCAGCTCACCGTCGGGGGGCTCCTACAATGAGCAGTTCTTC.

This clonotype occurred many times. CDR3 region: CASSLVGMSGGEQYF. CDR3 sequence (DNA): TGTGCCAGCAGCCTGGTGGGTATGTCAGGGGGCGAGCAGTACTTC. The rearrangement links TRBV7-9 to TRBJ2-7; 7 bases agree with TRBD1. CDR3 length: 15 residues. V dropped 5 bases and J dropped 6; count of bases not matched to a gene: 13. The V gene's germline CDR1 is SEHNR and CDR2 FQNEAQ (reference sequence).

Note on this clonotype: Because it lacks the conserved phenylalanine or tryptophan at the end, this CDR3 is likely a read error. This chain joins TRBV20-1 and TRBJ1-3; D call uncertain. Germline CDR1 and CDR2: DFQATT and SNEGSKA (reference sequence). The CDR3 sequence is 14 residues long. Here the CDR3 DNA reads TGCAGTACTAGAGATGCGGGTTTTGGAAACACCATATATTCT. It yields the protein CSTRDAGFGNTIYS.

This clonotype was seen at least ten times. The chain recombines TRBV7-9 with TRBJ2-7; D call uncertain. Trimming cost V 2 bases and J 6 bases, with 20 bases left between them. CDR1 SEHNR and CDR2 FQNEAQ come from the germline V gene (reference sequence). The CDR3 totals 16 residues. CDR3 in amino acids: CASSLYAALGPREQYF. The CDR3 region has the DNA TGTGCCAGCAGCTTATATGCGGCCTTGGGCCCTCGCGAGCAGTACTTC.

Details on this clonotype: It may be a read error: a sequence one base away is much more abundant. Likely a read error: the CDR3 ends without its conserved phenylalanine or tryptophan. This chain joins TRBV10-1 and TRBJ2-5; the D gene is possibly TRBD2 (6 bases). V was pared by 3 bases and J by 4 bases, with 18 bases between. This CDR3 spans 16 amino acids. Germline V lookup: CDR1 WNHNN, CDR2 SYGVQD (reference sequence). CDR3 sequence: CASSEASEGPRETQYS. CDR3 nucleotides: TGCGCCAGCAGTGAAGCTTCGGAGGGGCCGAGAGAGACCCAGTACTCC.

By frequency in the sample, this clonotype is medium-sized. J is TRBJ2-7 and V is TRBV25-1; D unclear. The CDR3 sequence is 12 residues long. From germline, CDR1 is MGHDK and CDR2 SYGVNS. The ends were cut back, 6 bases at V and 2 bases at J, with 8 bases in the middle. CDR3 nucleotides: TGTGCCAGCAGCGACACCCCCTACGAGCAGTACTTC. Translated, it gives CASSDTPYEQYF.

The chain is built from TRBV5-1 and TRBJ2-7; 10 positions agree with TRBD1. The germline V gene has CDR1 SGHRS and CDR2 YFSETQ. The V segment lost 6 bases and the J segment 3 bases; nucleotides outside the gene matches: 3. CDR3 length: 13 residues. CDR3 region: CASTRTGGYEQYF. CDR3 in DNA: TGCGCCAGCACCCGGACAGGGGGCTACGAGCAGTACTTC.

This clonotype was detected many times. This chain connects TRBV6-6 to TRBJ2-7; D call uncertain. The CDR3 sequence is 14 residues long. Germline CDR1 MNHNY, CDR2 SVGAGI (reference sequence). V lost 0 bases and J lost 1, with 7 bases in between. CDR3 DNA sequence: TGTGCCAGCAGTTACTCACCCGGATCCTACGAGCAGTACTTC. This translates into CASSYSPGSYEQYF.

This clonotype has a count of ten or more. This sequence joins TRBV12-3 or TRBV12-4 and TRBJ1-1, with D perhaps TRBD1 (5 bases). This CDR3 has 13 amino acids. V shed 5 bases and J shed 1 base, with 8 bases lying between them. CDR3 DNA: TGTGCCAGCAGTCTAACAGGGAACACTGAAGCTTTCTTT. Residues: CASSLTGNTEAFF.

Turning to this clonotype: A much larger clone lies one base from this, so it may be a read error. The chain carries TRBV18 and TRBJ2-5, with a possible D match to TRBD2 (5 bases). Germline CDR1 reads KGHSH; CDR2 reads LQKENI. The CDR3 extends over 11 amino acids. The CDR3 DNA reads TGTGCCAGCTCACCGGAGGAGACCCGGTACTTC. The encoded protein is CASSPEETRYF.

This clonotype qualifies as medium-sized. The rearrangement uses TRBV28 and TRBJ2-1, with 10 nucleotides matching TRBD2. V dropped 10 bases and J dropped 5; count of bases not matched to a gene: 5. This CDR3 region has 13 residues. CDR1 and CDR2 (germline): MDHEN, SYDVKM. The CDR3 DNA sequence: TGTGCCACCGGACTAGCGGAAAACAATGAGCAGTTCTTC. It is translated as CATGLAENNEQFF.

This clonotype was seen a handful of times. V gene TRBV19 combines with J gene TRBJ1-5, with D hard to call. V was shortened by 3 bases and J by 1 base, with 10 bases between the two germline ends. The germline V gene has CDR1 LNHDA and CDR2 SQIVND (reference sequence). The CDR3 has 15 residues. CDR3 residues: CASSIVGNSNQPQHF. CDR3 bases: TGTGCCAGTAGTATTGTGGGGAACAGCAATCAGCCCCAGCATTTT.